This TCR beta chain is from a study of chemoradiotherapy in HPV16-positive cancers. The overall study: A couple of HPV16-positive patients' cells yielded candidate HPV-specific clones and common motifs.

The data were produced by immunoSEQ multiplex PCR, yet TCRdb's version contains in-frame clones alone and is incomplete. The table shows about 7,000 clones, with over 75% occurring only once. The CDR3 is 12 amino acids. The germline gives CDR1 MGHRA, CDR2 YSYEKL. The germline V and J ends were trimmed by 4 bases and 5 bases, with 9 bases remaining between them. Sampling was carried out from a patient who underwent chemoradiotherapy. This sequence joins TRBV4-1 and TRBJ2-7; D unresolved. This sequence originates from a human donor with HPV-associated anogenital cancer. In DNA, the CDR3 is TGCGCCAGCAGCCCCGAGGACGACGAGCAGTACTTC. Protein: CASSPEDDEQYF.